Below are 13 T cell receptor beta chains sequenced from a single sample in a study of T cell responses to AZD1222 COVID-19 vaccine. Clones were sequenced by immunoSEQ multiplex PCR, and TCRdb holds only the in-frame ones, with some missing. The sample holds about 170,000 clones, 87% seen once. This material consisted of peripheral blood, taken 28 days after the second AZD1222 dose. All receptors derive from an adult who received the AZD1222 COVID-19 vaccine.

The CDR3 DNA reads TGTGCCAGCAGCTTTGTCGGGACAGGGGGTATTGAAAAACTGTTTTTT. Protein sequence: CASSFVGTGGIEKLFF. The chain has TRBV5-6 and TRBJ1-4; 11 nucleotides line up with TRBD1. CDR1 SGHDT and CDR2 YYEEEE come from the germline V gene. CDR3 length: 16 amino acids. V gave up 2 bases and J gave up 7 bases; unmatched junction bases: 7. The whole variable domain, filled in from reference TRBV5-6 and TRBJ1-4, reads DAGVTQSPTHLIKTRGQQVTLRCSPKSGHDTVSWYQQALGQGPQFIFQYYEEEERQRGNFPDRFSGHQFPNYSSELNVNALLLGDSALYLCASSFVGTGGIEKLFFGSGTQLSVL.

This chain connects TRBV7-8 to TRBJ1-2; D unclear. This CDR3 is 15 amino acids long. Trimming took off 2 bases at V and 2 bases at J, with 12 bases between the two ends. CDR1 SGHVS and CDR2 FQNEAQ come from the germline V gene. The CDR3 nucleotides read TGTGCCAGCAGCTTATCGAGAGGAGAGAACTATGGCTACACCTTC. It specifies CASSLSRGENYGYTF.

J is TRBJ2-1 and V is TRBV7-8; tentative D call: TRBD1 (5 bases). V was pared by 5 bases and J by 8 bases, with 10 bases between. CDR1 is SGHVS, CDR2 FQNEAQ, per germline. The CDR3 contains 12 residues. CDR3 in DNA: TGTGCCAGCAGCCCCCTAGGGGATGAGCAGTTCTTC. This translates into CASSPLGDEQFF.

The chain combines TRBV29-1 with TRBJ2-1, with 12 nucleotides matching TRBD2. The CDR3 loop spans 18 amino acids. Losses at the gene ends were 5 bases for V and 4 bases for J; bases not matched to a gene: 15. Looked up from germline, CDR1 is SQVTM and CDR2 is ANQGSEA. The CDR3 region is CSVRLAGVPQGGYNEQFF. In nucleotides, the CDR3 is TGCAGCGTTCGACTAGCGGGGGTTCCCCAGGGGGGTTACAATGAGCAGTTCTTC.

CDR3 residues: CASRPGQVITGELFF. In DNA form, the CDR3 reads TGTGCCAGCAGACCGGGACAGGTTATCACCGGGGAGCTGTTTTTT. The genes are TRBV2 and TRBJ2-2; 8 nucleotides agree with TRBD1. CDR1 and CDR2 from the germline V gene are SNHLY and FYNNEI. CDR3 length: 15 residues. J lost 4 bases, V lost 6 bases, and 7 bases had no gene match. The variable domain in full, completed from reference TRBV2 and TRBJ2-2, reads EPEVTQTPSHQVTQMGQEVILRCVPISNHLYFYWYRQILGQKVEFLVSFYNNEISEKSEIFDDQFSVERPDGSNFTLKIRSTKLEDSAMYFCASRPGQVITGELFFGEGSRLTVL.

The CDR3 DNA reads as TGTGCCAGCAGTCTCCTGGTGGGATCCTACAATGAGCAGTTCTTC. Translating it yields CASSLLVGSYNEQFF. This chain connects TRBV14 to TRBJ2-1; D is uncertain. The V gene's germline CDR1 is SGHDN and CDR2 FVKESK. Trimming removed 6 bases from V and 1 base from J, with 13 bases in between. CDR3 size: 15 residues.

This chain uses TRBV4-2 with TRBJ1-5; D is uncertain. With 3 bases removed from V and 5 bases from J, the gap between germline ends came to 14 bases. Germline values: CDR1 LGHNA, CDR2 YNFKEQ. CDR3 length: 15 amino acids. CDR3 protein: CASSHSPRVDQPQHF. In nucleotides, the CDR3 is TGTGCCAGCAGCCACTCCCCGAGGGTGGATCAGCCCCAGCATTTT.

V and J are TRBV7-9 and TRBJ1-2, with D possibly matching TRBD1 (6 bases). The germline V and J ends were trimmed by 2 bases and 6 bases, with 13 bases remaining between them. Germline loops: CDR1 SEHNR, CDR2 FQNEAQ (reference sequence). The CDR3 runs to 14 residues. The CDR3 sequence: CASSLSGADNGYTF. As DNA, the CDR3 is TGTGCCAGCAGCTTATCAGGGGCGGATAATGGCTACACCTTC.

The rearrangement joins TRBV10-3 to TRBJ2-1, with D maybe TRBD1 (6 bases). The CDR3 totals 12 residues. Per germline, CDR1 ENHRY and CDR2 SYGVKD. The ends were cut back, 6 bases at V and 5 bases at J, with 8 bases in the middle. The CDR3 DNA sequence: TGTGCCATCAGGGGACAACACAATGAGCAGTTCTTC. Protein sequence: CAIRGQHNEQFF.

The rearrangement links TRBV7-2 to TRBJ1-2; 8 positions agree with TRBD1. The CDR3 is 15 residues long. Germline-derived CDR1 and CDR2 are SGHTA and FQGNSA. V was pared by 5 bases and J by 0 bases, with 5 bases of the junction left unmatched. The CDR3 here is CASSPPTGANYGYTF. The CDR3 nucleotides read TGTGCCAGCAGCCCCCCGACAGGGGCTAACTATGGCTACACCTTC.

The CDR3 region has the DNA TGTGCCAGCAGTTACGGACCGTGGGACGATGGCTACACCTTC. As protein: CASSYGPWDDGYTF. This rearrangement joins TRBV6-5 to TRBJ1-2; weak D call: TRBD1 (5 bases). CDR1 is MNHEY, CDR2 SVGAGI, per germline. Trimming stripped 2 bases from V and 6 bases from J, with 13 bases between. This CDR3 contains 14 residues.

V gene TRBV16 combines with J gene TRBJ1-3; D is ambiguous. V gave up 1 base and J gave up 4 bases, with 5 bases separating them. Per germline, CDR1 KGHSY and CDR2 FQNENV. This CDR3 region has 13 residues. The CDR3 DNA reads TGTGCCAGCAGCCAATTTGGAGGAAACACCATATATTTT. Amino acid sequence: CASSQFGGNTIYF.

This clone has more than one count but fewer than ten. This chain connects TRBV7-2 to TRBJ1-3, with D possibly TRBD1 on 6 matching bases. CDR1 is SGHTA, CDR2 FQGNSA, per germline. This CDR3 has 15 amino acids. Trimming cost V 1 base and J 4 bases, with 11 bases left between them. As DNA, the CDR3 is TGTGCCAGCAGCTTAGTAACAGGGACAGGAAACACCATATATTTT. The encoded protein is CASSLVTGTGNTIYF.